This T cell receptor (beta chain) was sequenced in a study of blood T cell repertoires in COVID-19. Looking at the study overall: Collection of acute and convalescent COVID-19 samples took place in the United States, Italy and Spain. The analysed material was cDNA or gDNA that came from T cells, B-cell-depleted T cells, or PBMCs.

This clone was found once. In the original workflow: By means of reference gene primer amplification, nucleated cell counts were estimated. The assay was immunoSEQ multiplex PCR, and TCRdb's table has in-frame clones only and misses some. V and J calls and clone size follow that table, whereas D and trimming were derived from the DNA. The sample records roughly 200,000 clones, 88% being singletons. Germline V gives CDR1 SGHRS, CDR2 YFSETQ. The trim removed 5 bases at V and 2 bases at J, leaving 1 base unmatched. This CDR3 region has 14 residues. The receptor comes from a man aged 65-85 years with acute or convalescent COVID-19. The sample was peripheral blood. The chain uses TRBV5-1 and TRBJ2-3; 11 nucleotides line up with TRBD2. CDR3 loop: CASRTSGTTDTQYF. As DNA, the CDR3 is TGCGCCAGCAGGACTAGCGGGACCACAGATACGCAGTATTTT.